The 7 T cell receptor beta chains in this list originate from one sample, sequenced in a study of T cell responses to AZD1222 COVID-19 vaccine (dated by TCRdb to the early 2020s). Preparation of the library involved the immunoSEQ multiplex PCR assay. TCRdb holds this immuneACCESS table with in-frame rearrangements only. Some clones are missing; in checked studies, unresolved V genes explain under half, and the rest has no known cause. Present in this sample are approximately 85,000 clones, about 86% of which were seen just once. 5% to 7.5% of the sample belongs to the ten largest clones. The time point label on this specimen signifies: baseline before first vaccination. Sequenced here: peripheral blood, sampled on day 0 of AZD1222 vaccination. The origin of the receptors is an adult in good health.

The rearrangement links TRBV19 to TRBJ1-2; 7 bases fit TRBD1. Germline trimming cut 5 bases from V and 4 bases from J; bases unmatched to any gene: 10. The CDR3 is 15 residues long. Per germline, CDR1 LNHDA and CDR2 SQIVND (reference sequence). CDR3 DNA: TGTGCCAGTAGTGGCACAGGGGCCGCGGGCTATGGCTACACCTTC. Translation: CASSGTGAAGYGYTF.

The rearrangement uses TRBV11-2 and TRBJ2-7, with 10 nucleotides matching TRBD1. Unmatched junction bases numbered 14, after V lost 5 bases and J lost 4 bases. Looked up from germline, CDR1 is SGHAT and CDR2 is FQNNGV. The CDR3 has 17 residues. CDR3 DNA sequence: TGTGCCAGCAGCACCGGTTCAGGGACAGGGGCATATTACGAGCAGTACTTC. Translation: CASSTGSGTGAYYEQYF.

The chain carries TRBV5-1 and TRBJ1-1; no clear D. CDR1 SGHRS and CDR2 YFSETQ come from the germline V gene. V was cut by 3 bases and J by 2 bases, with 26 bases left in between. The CDR3 spans 19 residues. In nucleotides, the CDR3 is TGCGCCAGCAGCTCCCCCCTGCTGGCGGCCCCATCAGGAAACACTGAAGCTTTCTTT. It translates to CASSSPLLAAPSGNTEAFF.

The genes are TRBV11-2 and TRBJ2-3, with D hard to call. With 2 bases removed from V and 4 bases from J, the gap between germline ends came to 10 bases. The CDR3 is 14 residues long. Looked up from germline, CDR1 is SGHAT and CDR2 is FQNNGV. CDR3 bases: TGTGCCAGCAGCTTAAGAAGGGATGCAGATACGCAGTATTTT. It specifies CASSLRRDADTQYF.

This rearrangement joins TRBV18 to TRBJ1-1; no clear D. Germline V gene data show CDR1 as KGHSH and CDR2 as LQKENI. V shed 6 bases and J shed 1 base, with 9 bases lying between them. The CDR3 spans 13 residues. The CDR3 here is CASSSGENTEAFF. CDR3 nucleotides: TGTGCCAGCTCGTCCGGGGAGAACACTGAAGCTTTCTTT.

V and J are TRBV11-3 and TRBJ1-5; weak D call: TRBD1 (6 bases). From germline, CDR1 is SGHNT and CDR2 YENEEA. Trimming took 4 bases from V and 6 from J, leaving 13 bases between them. The CDR3 is 14 residues long. This CDR3 is CASSCLGGGQPQHF. The CDR3 DNA is TGTGCCAGCAGCTGTTTGGGAGGGGGTCAGCCCCAGCATTTT.

V and J are TRBV30 and TRBJ1-4; D perhaps matches TRBD1 (5 bases). Germline V CDR1 and CDR2: GTSNPN, SVGIG (reference sequence). V lost 0 bases to trimming and J lost 7 bases, with 15 bases between them. The CDR3 spans 15 residues. CDR3 protein: CAWSVAREGGEKLFF. The CDR3 DNA follows: TGTGCCTGGAGTGTAGCCAGGGAGGGAGGTGAAAAACTGTTTTTT.